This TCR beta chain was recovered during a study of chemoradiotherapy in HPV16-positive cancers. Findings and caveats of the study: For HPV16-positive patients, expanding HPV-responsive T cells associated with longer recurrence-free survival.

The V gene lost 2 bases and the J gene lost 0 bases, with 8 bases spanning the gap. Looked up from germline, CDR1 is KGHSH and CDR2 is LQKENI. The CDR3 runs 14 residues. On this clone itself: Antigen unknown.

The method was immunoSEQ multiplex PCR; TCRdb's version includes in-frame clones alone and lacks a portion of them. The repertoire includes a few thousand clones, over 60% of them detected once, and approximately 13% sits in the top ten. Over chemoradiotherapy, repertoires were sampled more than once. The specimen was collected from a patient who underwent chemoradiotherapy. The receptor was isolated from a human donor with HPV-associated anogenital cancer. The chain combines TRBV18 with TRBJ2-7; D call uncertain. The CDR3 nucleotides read TGTGCCAGCTCACCAGGAGCCGGCTCCTACGAGCAGTACTTC. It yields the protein CASSPGAGSYEQYF.